This T cell receptor (beta chain) was retrieved from a study of blood T cells in healthy people across ages. The second PCR ran about 6 to 11 cycles with a sample-barcoded 5' primer and J-beta primers. TCRdb passed the 5' RACE reads through MiXCR, listing each CDR3 protein once. The sample lists 730,000 or so distinct CDR3 sequences, over 40% occurring once. Germline V gene data show CDR1 as GTSNPN and CDR2 as SVGIG (reference sequence). V was trimmed by 0 bases and J by 3 bases, leaving 6 bases between them. CDR3 size: 12 residues. The sequence was collected from an elderly man in good health. The chain uses TRBV30 and TRBJ2-7; D unresolved. Sequences were obtained from blood. The CDR3 region is CAWSVLGYEQYF. Here the CDR3 DNA reads TGTGCCTGGAGTGTCCTTGGCTACGAGCAGTACTTC.